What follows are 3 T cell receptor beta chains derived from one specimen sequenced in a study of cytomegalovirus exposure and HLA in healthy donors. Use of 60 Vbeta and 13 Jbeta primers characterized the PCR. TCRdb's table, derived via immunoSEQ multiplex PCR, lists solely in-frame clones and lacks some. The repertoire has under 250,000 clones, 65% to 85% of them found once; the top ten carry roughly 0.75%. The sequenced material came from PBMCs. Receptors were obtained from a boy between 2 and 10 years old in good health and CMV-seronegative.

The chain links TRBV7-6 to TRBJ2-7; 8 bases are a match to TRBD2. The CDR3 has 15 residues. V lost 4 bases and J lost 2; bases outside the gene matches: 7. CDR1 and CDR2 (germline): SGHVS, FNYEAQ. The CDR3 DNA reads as TGTGCCAGCAGCTCCCTAACTAGCGGCGCCTACGAGCAGTACTTC. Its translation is CASSSLTSGAYEQYF.

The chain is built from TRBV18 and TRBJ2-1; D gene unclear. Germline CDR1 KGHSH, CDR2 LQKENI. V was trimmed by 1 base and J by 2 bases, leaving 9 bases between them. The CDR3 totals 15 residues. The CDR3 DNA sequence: TGTGCCAGCTCACCACAGCGTGCGGCCTACAATGAGCAGTTCTTC. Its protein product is CASSPQRAAYNEQFF.

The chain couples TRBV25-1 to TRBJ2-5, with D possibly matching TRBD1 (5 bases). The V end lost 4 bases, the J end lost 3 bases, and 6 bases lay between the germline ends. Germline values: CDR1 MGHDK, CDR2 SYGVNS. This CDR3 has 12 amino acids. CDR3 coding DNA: TGTGCCAGCAGTGCACAGGAAGAGACCCAGTACTTC. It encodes CASSAQEETQYF.